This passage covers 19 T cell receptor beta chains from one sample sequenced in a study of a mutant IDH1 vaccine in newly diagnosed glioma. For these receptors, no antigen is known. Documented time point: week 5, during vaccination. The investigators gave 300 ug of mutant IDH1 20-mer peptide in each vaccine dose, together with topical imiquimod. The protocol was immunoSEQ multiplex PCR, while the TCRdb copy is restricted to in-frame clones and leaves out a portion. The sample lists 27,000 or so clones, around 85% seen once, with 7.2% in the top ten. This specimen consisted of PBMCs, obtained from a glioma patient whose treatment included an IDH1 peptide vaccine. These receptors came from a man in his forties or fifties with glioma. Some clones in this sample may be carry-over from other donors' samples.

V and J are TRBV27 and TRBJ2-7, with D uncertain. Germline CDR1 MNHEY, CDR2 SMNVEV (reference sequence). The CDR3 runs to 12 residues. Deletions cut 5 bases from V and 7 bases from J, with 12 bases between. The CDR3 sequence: CASSPLSGEQYF. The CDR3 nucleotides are TGTGCCAGCAGTCCCCTATCTGGAGAGCAGTACTTC.

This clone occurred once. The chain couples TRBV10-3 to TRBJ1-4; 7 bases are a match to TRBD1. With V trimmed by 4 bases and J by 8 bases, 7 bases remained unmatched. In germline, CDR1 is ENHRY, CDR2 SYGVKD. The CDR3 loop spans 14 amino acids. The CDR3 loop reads CAISVTGEREKLFF. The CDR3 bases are TGTGCCATCAGTGTAACAGGGGAACGGGAAAAACTGTTTTTT.

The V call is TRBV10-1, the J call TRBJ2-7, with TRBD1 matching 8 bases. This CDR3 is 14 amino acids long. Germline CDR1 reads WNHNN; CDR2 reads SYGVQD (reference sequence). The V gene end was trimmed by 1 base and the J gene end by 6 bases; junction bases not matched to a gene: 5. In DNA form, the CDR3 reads TGCGCCAGCAGTGAGTGGACAGGGCCAAGCGAGCAGTACTTC. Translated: CASSEWTGPSEQYF.

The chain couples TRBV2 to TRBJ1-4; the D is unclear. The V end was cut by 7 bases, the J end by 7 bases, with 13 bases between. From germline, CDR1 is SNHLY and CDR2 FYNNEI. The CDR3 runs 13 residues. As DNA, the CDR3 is TGTGCCAGCATCCTAAAGGGCGCTGAAAAACTGTTTTTT. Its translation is CASILKGAEKLFF.

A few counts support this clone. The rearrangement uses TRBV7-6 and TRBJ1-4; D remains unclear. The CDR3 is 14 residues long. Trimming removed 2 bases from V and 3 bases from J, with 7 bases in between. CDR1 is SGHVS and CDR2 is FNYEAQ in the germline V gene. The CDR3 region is CASSLRGPNEKLFF. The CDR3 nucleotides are TGTGCCAGCAGCTTACGGGGTCCTAATGAAAAACTGTTTTTT.

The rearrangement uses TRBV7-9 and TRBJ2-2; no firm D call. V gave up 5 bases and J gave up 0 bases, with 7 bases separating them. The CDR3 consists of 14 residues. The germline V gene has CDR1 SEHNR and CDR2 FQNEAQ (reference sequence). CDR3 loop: CASSRATNTGELFF. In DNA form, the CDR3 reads TGTGCCAGCAGCCGGGCCACGAACACCGGGGAGCTGTTTTTT.

Here the CDR3 reads CASSLTGGNEKLFF. CDR3 coding DNA: TGCGCCAGCAGCCTGACAGGGGGGAATGAAAAACTGTTTTTT. The chain employs TRBV5-1 and TRBJ1-4; 9 bases align to TRBD1. Germline V lookup: CDR1 SGHRS, CDR2 YFSETQ. V shed 4 bases and J 5 bases; nucleotides not matched to a gene: 3. This CDR3 is 14 amino acids long.

The CDR3 bases are TGTGCCAGCAGTGCCGGGACAGGGGGCTATGGCTACACCTTC. This encodes CASSAGTGGYGYTF. This sequence joins TRBV6-1 and TRBJ1-2; 11 bases agree with TRBD1. Germline values: CDR1 MNHNS, CDR2 SASEGT. This CDR3 is 14 amino acids long. The ends lost 4 bases at V and 4 bases at J; junction bases unmatched: 2.

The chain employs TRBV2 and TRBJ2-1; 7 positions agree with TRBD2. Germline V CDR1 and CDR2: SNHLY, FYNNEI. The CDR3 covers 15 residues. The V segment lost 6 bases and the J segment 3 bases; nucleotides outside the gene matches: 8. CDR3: CASSPSGANYNEQFF. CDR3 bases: TGTGCCAGCAGCCCGAGCGGGGCCAACTACAATGAGCAGTTCTTC.

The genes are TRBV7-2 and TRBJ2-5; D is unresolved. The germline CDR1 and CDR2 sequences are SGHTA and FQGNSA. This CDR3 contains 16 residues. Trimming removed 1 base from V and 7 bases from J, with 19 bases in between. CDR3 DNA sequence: TGTGCCAGCAGCTTAGAACCTTTCGTATCAGTAGGGACCCAGTACTTC. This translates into CASSLEPFVSVGTQYF.

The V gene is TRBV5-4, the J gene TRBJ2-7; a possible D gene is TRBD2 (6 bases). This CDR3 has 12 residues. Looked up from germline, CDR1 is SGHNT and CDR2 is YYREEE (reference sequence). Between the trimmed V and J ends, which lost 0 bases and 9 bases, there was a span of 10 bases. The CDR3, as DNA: TGTGCCAGCAGCTTGGATCCGGGGGTGCAGTACTTC. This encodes CASSLDPGVQYF.

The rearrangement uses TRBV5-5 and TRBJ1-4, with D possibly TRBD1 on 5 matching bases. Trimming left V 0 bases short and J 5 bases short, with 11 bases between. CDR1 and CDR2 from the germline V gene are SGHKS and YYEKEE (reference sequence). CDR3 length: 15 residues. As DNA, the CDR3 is TGTGCCAGCAGCTTGGTCAGGGTGAGGAATGAAAAACTGTTTTTT. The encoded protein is CASSLVRVRNEKLFF. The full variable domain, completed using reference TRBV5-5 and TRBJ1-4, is DAGVTQSPTHLIKTRGQQVTLRCSPISGHKSVSWYQQVLGQGPQFIFQYYEKEERGRGNFPDRFSARQFPNYSSELNVNALLLGDSALYLCASSLVRVRNEKLFFGSGTQLSVL.

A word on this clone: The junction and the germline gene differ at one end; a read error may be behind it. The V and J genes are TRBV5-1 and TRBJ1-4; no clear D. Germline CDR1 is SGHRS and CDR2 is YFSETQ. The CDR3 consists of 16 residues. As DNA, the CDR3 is TGCGTCAGCAGCTTGGGGATTGGGAGTGGAGGTGAAAAACTGTTTTTT. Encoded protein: CVSSLGIGSGGEKLFF.

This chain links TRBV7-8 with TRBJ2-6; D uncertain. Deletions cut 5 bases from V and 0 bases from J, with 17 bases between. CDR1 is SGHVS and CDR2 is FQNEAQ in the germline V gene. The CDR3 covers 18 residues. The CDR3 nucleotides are TGTGCCAGCAGCGAAACGTGGGTGGTGACCTCTGGGGCCAACGTCCTGACTTTC. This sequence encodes CASSETWVVTSGANVLTF. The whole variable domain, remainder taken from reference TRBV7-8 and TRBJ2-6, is GAGVSQSPRYKVAKRGQDVALRCDPISGHVSLFWYQQALGQGPEFLTYFQNEAQLDKSGLPSDRFFAERPEGSVSTLKIQRTQQEDSAVYLCASSETWVVTSGANVLTFGAGSRLTVL.

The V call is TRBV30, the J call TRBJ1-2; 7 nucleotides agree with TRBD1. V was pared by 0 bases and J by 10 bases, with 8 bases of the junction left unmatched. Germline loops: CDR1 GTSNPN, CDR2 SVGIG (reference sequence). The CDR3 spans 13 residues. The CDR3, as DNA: TGTGCCTGGAGTGTAAGAGGGGGCCAGCTCTACACCTTC. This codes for CAWSVRGGQLYTF.

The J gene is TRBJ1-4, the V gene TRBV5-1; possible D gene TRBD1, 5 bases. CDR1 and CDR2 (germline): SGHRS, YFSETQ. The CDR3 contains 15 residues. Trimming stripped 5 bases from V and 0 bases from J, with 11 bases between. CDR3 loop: CASRFDSATNEKLFF. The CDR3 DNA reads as TGCGCCAGCAGATTTGACAGTGCAACTAATGAAAAACTGTTTTTT.

The CDR3 DNA reads TGTGCCAGCACCCCCTTTTTAGGGGGCGGCTACACCTTC. Translated, it gives CASTPFLGGGYTF. The rearrangement joins TRBV6-5 to TRBJ1-2; 7 bases agree with TRBD1. Germline CDR1 is MNHEY and CDR2 is SVGAGI. The CDR3 has 13 residues. V dropped 7 bases and J dropped 8; count of bases not matched to a gene: 10.

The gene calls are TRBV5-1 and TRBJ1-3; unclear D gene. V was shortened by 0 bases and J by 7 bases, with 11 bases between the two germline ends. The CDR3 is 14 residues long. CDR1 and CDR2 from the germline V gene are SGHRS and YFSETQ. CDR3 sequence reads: CASSLGAGGNTIYF. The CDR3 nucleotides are TGCGCCAGCAGCTTGGGGGCAGGTGGGAACACCATATATTTT.

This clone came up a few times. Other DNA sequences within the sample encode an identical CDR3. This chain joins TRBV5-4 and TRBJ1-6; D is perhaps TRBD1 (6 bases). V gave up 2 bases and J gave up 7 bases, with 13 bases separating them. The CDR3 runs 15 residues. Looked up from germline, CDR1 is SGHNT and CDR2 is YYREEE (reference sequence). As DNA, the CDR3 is TGTGCCAGCAGCTTAGGGGGGGCGGGGAATTCACCCCTCCACTTT. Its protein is CASSLGGAGNSPLHF.